The T cell receptor beta chain described here comes from a study of STAT5B mutations in CD4+ large granular lymphocyte leukemia. The CDR3 spans 13 residues. Trimming removed 1 base at V and 4 bases at J, with 7 bases between. Germline-derived CDR1 and CDR2 are SGHAT and FQNNGV. Libraries were prepared by immunoSEQ multiplex PCR; TCRdb keeps only in-frame clonotypes and omits some of them. The sample lists roughly 29,000 clones; approximately 75% were seen once. This clone has just one count. The chain has TRBV11-2 and TRBJ2-5; a weak D match, TRBD2 (5 bases). The specimen was CD4+ T cells from blood buffy coats. This receptor was obtained from a human donor in good health. The CDR3 here is CASSLVGRETQYF. CDR3 sequence (DNA): TGTGCCAGCAGCTTAGTAGGGAGAGAGACCCAGTACTTC.